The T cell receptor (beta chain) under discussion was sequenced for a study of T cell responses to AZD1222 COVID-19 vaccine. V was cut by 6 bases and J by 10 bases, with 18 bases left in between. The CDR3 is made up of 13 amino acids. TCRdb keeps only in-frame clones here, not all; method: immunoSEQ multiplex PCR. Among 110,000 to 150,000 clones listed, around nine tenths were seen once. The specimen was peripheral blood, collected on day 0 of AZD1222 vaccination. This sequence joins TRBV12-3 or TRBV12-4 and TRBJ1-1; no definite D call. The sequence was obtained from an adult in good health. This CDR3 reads CASSRELGSGAFF. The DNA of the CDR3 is TGTGCCAGCAGCCGAGAACTAGGGTCGGGAGCTTTCTTT.